The clone carrying this TCR beta chain has a count of ten or more. The V end was cut by 2 bases, the J end by 4 bases, with 21 bases between. Germline loops: CDR1 SGHVS, CDR2 FQNEAQ. The CDR3 totals 18 residues. Unique molecular identifiers were affixed to single, distinct cDNA molecules. TCRdb reanalysed the 5' RACE reads using MiXCR and keeps one entry per CDR3 protein. Of around 21,000 distinct CDR3 sequences listed, about 4% are singletons. This sample is part of a study of early T cells in non-severe SARS-CoV-2 infection. For the study at large: The input, bulk RNA from unsorted whole blood, was sequenced, and chains were unpaired.

Sequenced sample: whole blood. The gene calls are TRBV7-8 and TRBJ2-1; either TRBD1 or TRBD2 may fit D (6 bases each). The clonotype was recovered from an adult who was a healthcare worker with PCR-confirmed SARS-CoV-2 infection or an uninfected control (not recorded which). The CDR3 region is CASSLRGADGTLYNEQFF. In DNA, the CDR3 is TGTGCCAGCAGCTTAAGGGGGGCCGACGGGACTCTGTACAATGAGCAGTTCTTC.